This T cell receptor (beta chain) was recorded in a study of blood T cell repertoires in COVID-19. Some clones are missing from TCRdb's copy, which holds only in-frame ones; the method was immunoSEQ multiplex PCR. The repertoire holds about 200,000 clones, with around 81% as singletons. The TCR comes from a middle-aged woman with acute COVID-19. Specimen: PBMCs or T cells enriched from blood (not recorded which).

CDR3 in amino acids: CASSPSGRADYGYTF. In DNA, the CDR3 is TGTGCCAGCTCACCATCCGGCAGGGCTGACTATGGCTACACCTTC. The chain joins TRBV18 to TRBJ1-2; weak D call: TRBD1 (5 bases). Germline CDR1 is KGHSH and CDR2 is LQKENI. CDR3 length equals 15 residues. The V and J ends lost 2 bases and 3 bases respectively, with 13 bases between them.